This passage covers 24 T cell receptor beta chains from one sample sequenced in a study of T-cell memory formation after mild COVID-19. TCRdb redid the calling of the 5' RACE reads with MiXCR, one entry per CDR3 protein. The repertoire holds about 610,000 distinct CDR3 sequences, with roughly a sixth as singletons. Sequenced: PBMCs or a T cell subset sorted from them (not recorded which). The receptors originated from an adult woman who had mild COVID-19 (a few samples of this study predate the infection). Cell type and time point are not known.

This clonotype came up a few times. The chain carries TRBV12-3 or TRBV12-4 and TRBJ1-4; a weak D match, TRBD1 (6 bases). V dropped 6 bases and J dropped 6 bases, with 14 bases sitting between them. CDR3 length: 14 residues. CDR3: CASSGQPGDEKLFF. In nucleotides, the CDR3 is TGTGCCAGCAGCGGACAGCCCGGGGATGAAAAACTGTTTTTT.

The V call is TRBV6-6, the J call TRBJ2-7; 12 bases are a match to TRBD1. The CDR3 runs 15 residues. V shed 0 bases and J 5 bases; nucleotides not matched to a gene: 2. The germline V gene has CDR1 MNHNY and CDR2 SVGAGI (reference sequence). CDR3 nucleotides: TGTGCCAGCAGTTACTCAGGGACAGGGGGCGACGAGCAGTACTTC. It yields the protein CASSYSGTGGDEQYF.

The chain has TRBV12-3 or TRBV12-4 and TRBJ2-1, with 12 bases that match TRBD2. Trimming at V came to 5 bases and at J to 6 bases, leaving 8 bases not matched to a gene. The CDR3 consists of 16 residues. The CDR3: CASSPRTSGIPNEQFF. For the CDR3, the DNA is TGTGCCAGCAGTCCCCGGACTAGCGGGATCCCCAATGAGCAGTTCTTC.

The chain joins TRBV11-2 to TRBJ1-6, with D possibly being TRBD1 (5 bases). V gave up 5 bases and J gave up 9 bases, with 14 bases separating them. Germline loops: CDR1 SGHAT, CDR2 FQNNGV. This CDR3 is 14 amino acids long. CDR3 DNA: TGTGCCAGCAGCACCCCTTGGGGACCTTCACCCCTCCACTTT. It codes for CASSTPWGPSPLHF.

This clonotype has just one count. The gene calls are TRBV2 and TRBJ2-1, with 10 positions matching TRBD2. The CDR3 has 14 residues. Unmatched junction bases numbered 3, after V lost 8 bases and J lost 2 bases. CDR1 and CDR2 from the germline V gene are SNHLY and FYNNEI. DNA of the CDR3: TGTGCCAGCGCTGGACTAGCGGCCTACAATGAGCAGTTCTTC. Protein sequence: CASAGLAAYNEQFF.

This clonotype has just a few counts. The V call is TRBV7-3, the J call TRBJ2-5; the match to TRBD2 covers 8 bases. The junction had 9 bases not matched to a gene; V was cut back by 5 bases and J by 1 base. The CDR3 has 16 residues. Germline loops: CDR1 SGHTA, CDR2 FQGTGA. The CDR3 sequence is CASSLTSAKLQETQYF. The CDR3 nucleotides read TGTGCCAGCAGCCTGACTAGCGCCAAACTCCAAGAGACCCAGTACTTC.

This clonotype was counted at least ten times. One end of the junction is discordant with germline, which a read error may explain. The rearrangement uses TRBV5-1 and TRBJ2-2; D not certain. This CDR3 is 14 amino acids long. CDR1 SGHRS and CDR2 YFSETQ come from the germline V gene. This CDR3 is CASSLGRNTGELFF. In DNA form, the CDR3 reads TGTGCCAGCAGCTTAGGCCGGAACACCGGGGAGCTGTTTTTT.

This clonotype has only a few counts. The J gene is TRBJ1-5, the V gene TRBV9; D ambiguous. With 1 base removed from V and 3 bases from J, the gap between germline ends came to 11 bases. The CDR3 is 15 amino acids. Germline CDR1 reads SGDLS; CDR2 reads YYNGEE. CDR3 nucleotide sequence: TGTGCCAGCAGCGTATCGGGGTTGAACAATCAGCCCCAGCATTTT. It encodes CASSVSGLNNQPQHF.

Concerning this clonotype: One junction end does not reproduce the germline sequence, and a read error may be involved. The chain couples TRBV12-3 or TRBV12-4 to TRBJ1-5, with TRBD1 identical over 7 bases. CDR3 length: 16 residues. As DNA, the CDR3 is TGTGCCAGCAGTCCTTGGGAGACAGGGAGCAGTCAGCCCCAGCATTTT. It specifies CASSPWETGSSQPQHF.

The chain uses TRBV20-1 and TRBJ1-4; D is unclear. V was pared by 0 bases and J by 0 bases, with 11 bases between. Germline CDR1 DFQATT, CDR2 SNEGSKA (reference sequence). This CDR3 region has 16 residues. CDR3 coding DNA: TGCAGTGCTAGAGATACGGAGCTTGCAACTAATGAAAAACTGTTTTTT. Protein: CSARDTELATNEKLFF.

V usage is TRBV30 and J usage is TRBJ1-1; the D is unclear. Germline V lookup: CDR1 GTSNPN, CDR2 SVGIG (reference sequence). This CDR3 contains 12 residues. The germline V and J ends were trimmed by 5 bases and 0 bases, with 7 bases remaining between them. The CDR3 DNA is TGTGCCTGGGCACGGTTGAACACTGAAGCTTTCTTT. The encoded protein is CAWARLNTEAFF.

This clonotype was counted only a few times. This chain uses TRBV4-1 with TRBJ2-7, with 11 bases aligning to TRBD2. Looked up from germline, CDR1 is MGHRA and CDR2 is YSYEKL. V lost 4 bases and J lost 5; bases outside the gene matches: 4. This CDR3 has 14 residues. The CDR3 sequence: CASSRTSGGHEQYF. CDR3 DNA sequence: TGCGCCAGCAGCCGCACTAGCGGGGGCCACGAGCAGTACTTC.

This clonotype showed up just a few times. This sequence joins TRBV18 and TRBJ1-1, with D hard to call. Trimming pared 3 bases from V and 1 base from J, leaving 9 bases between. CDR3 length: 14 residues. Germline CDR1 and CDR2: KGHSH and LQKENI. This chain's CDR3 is CASSPSQRNTEAFF. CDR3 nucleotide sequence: TGTGCCAGCTCACCCTCACAGAGGAACACTGAAGCTTTCTTT.

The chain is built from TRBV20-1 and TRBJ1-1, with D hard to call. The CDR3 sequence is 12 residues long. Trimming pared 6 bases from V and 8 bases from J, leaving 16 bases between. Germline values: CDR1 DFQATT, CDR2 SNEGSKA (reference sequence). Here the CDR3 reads CSALRTGAEAFF. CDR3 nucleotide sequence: TGCAGTGCCCTCCGGACGGGTGCAGAAGCTTTCTTT.

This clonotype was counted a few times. This CDR3 reads CASISRVPWYNEQFF. The CDR3, as DNA: TGTGCCAGCATATCCAGAGTCCCGTGGTACAATGAGCAGTTCTTC. The V gene is TRBV2, the J gene TRBJ2-1, with D unresolved. V was clipped by 7 bases and J by 4 bases, with 17 bases between them. The CDR3 extends over 15 amino acids. Germline assignment: CDR1 SNHLY and CDR2 FYNNEI.

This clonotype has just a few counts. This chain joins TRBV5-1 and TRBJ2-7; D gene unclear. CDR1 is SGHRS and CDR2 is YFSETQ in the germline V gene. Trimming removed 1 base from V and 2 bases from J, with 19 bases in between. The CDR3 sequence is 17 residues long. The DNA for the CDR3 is TGCGCCAGCAGCTTGAACAGTGGGTCTGCGGTGGCCTACGAGCAGTACTTC. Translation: CASSLNSGSAVAYEQYF.

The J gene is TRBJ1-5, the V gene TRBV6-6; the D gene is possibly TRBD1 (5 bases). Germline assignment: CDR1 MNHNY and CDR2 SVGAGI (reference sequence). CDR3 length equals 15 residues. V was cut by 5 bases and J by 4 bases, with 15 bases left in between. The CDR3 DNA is TGTGCCAGCAGTCACCCGTCTTGGGGGAATCAGCCCCAGCATTTT. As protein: CASSHPSWGNQPQHF.

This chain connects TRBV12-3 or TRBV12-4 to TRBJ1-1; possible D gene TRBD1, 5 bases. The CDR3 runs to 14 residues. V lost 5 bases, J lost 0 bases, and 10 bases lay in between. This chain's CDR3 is CASSPWGVNTEAFF. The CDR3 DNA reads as TGTGCCAGCAGTCCATGGGGGGTGAACACTGAAGCTTTCTTT.

The CDR3 DNA follows: TGTGCCAGCTCACCATTATTAGCGGACGGGAGCTCTGGAAACACCATATATTTT. Protein product: CASSPLLADGSSGNTIYF. The V gene is TRBV18, the J gene TRBJ1-3; D gene unclear. The ends were cut back, 2 bases at V and 0 bases at J, with 17 bases in the middle. The CDR3 is 18 amino acids. Germline assignment: CDR1 KGHSH and CDR2 LQKENI.

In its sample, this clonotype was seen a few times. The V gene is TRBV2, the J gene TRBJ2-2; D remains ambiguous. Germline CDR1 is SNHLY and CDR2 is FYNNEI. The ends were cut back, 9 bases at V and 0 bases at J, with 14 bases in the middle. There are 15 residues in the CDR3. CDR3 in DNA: TGTGCCAGTAGAAAGACGACCGCGAACACCGGGGAGCTGTTTTTT. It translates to CASRKTTANTGELFF.

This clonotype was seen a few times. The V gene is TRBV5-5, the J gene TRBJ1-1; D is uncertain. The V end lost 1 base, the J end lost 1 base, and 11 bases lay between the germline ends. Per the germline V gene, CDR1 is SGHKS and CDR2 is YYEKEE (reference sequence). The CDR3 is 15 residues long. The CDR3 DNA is TGTGCCAGCAGCTTGTTAGCAGCCCAGAACACTGAAGCTTTCTTT. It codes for CASSLLAAQNTEAFF.

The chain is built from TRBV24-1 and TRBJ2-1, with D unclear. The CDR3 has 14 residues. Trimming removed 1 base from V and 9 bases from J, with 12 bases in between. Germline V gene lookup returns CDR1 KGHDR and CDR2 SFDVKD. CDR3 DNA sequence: TGTGCCACCAGTGATTTAGTAAGCTCGGGTGAGCAGTTCTTC. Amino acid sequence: CATSDLVSSGEQFF.

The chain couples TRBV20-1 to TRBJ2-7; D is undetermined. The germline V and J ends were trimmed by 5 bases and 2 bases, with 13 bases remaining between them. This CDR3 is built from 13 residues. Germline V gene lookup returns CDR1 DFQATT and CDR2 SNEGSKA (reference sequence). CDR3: CSAPSGRAYEQYF. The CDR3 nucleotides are TGCAGTGCTCCCTCCGGACGGGCCTACGAGCAGTACTTC.

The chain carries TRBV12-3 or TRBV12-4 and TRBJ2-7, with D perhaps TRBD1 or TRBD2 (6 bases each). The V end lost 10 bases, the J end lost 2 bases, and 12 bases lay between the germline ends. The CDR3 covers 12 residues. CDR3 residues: CATGGPTYEQYF. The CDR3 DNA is TGTGCCACTGGGGGGCCCACCTACGAGCAGTACTTC.